The 25 T cell receptor beta chains listed next were all sequenced from one sample in a study of shared clonotypes between healthy human individuals. Clones were sequenced by immunoSEQ multiplex PCR, and TCRdb holds only the in-frame ones, with some missing. The repertoire holds some 1,900,000 clones, with around 96% as singletons. CD45RO-negative, CCR7-selected cells formed the naive CD8 fraction, which excluded terminally differentiated effector memory CD45RA+ cells. The sequencing input was naive CD8+ T cells sorted from blood. The receptors shown here come from a man between 18 and 29 years old in good health.

A word on this clone: At one end the junction does not follow the germline gene, possibly because of a read error. The rearrangement links TRBV5-1 to TRBJ2-1, with D uncertain. The CDR3 covers 16 residues. CDR1 is SGHRS, CDR2 YFSETQ, per germline. The CDR3 spells CASNLVGQSSYNEQFF. The DNA of the CDR3 is TGCGCCAGCAACTTGGTCGGGCAAAGCTCCTACAATGAGCAGTTCTTC.

The chain joins TRBV18 to TRBJ1-6; tentatively, D is TRBD1 (5 bases). Germline assignment: CDR1 KGHSH and CDR2 LQKENI. V lost 2 bases and J 4 bases, leaving 18 bases between the germline ends. This CDR3 spans 18 amino acids. CDR3 sequence (DNA): TGTGCCAGCTCACCAGCTCGGGGGGAGCACGAATATAATTCACCCCTCCACTTT. Translation gives CASSPARGEHEYNSPLHF.

The chain employs TRBV6-5 and TRBJ2-2; 8 bases map to TRBD2. CDR1 is MNHEY, CDR2 SVGAGI, per germline. The CDR3 totals 14 residues. The trim removed 9 bases at V and 6 bases at J, leaving 9 bases unmatched. The CDR3 coding sequence is TGTGCCAGTAACCCGGGGGGGTCCGCCGGGGAGCTGTTTTTT. As protein: CASNPGGSAGELFF.

The chain recombines TRBV4-3 with TRBJ2-1; a possible D gene is TRBD2 (7 bases). This CDR3 comprises 18 residues. CDR1 is LGHNA, CDR2 YSLEER, per germline. Trimming left V 0 bases short and J 2 bases short, with 17 bases between. As DNA, the CDR3 is TGCGCCAGCAGCCAAGACCTCCCAGGGGAGGGGGCCTACAATGAGCAGTTCTTC. The encoded protein is CASSQDLPGEGAYNEQFF.

To note about this clone: Other DNA sequences in the sample encode the same CDR3. The V gene is TRBV13, the J gene TRBJ1-2; possibly TRBD1 for D (6 bases). Trimming took off 0 bases at V and 5 bases at J, with 7 bases between the two ends. The CDR3 is 13 amino acids. Germline CDR1 and CDR2: PRHDT and FYEKMQ (reference sequence). The CDR3 spells CASSLGQGYGYTF. CDR3 bases: TGTGCCAGCAGCTTAGGCCAGGGGTATGGCTACACCTTC.

This sequence joins TRBV7-3 and TRBJ1-5, with D possibly being TRBD1 (6 bases). Trimming shortened V by 5 bases and J by 0 bases, and 8 bases separated the two germline ends. Germline V gene data show CDR1 as SGHTA and CDR2 as FQGTGA. The CDR3 is 14 amino acids. DNA for the CDR3: TGTGCCAGCAGCGGACAGTCTAGCAATCAGCCCCAGCATTTT. Translating it yields CASSGQSSNQPQHF.

The V gene is TRBV10-3, the J gene TRBJ2-2; 10 nucleotides line up with TRBD1. Germline assignment: CDR1 ENHRY and CDR2 SYGVKD. This CDR3 region has 21 residues. V trimming: 8 bases; J trimming: 0 bases; junction bases outside the gene matches: 21. The CDR3, as DNA: TGTGCCATCCCCCTCCTCCAGGGGACAGGGGTGGTTGGATCGAACACCGGGGAGCTGTTTTTT. The encoded protein is CAIPLLQGTGVVGSNTGELFF.

The chain joins TRBV27 to TRBJ1-1; D unresolved. The CDR3 is 14 residues long. Trimming left V 2 bases short and J 3 bases short, with 10 bases between. Per germline, CDR1 MNHEY and CDR2 SMNVEV (reference sequence). Here the CDR3 DNA reads TGTGCCAGCAGTTTAGGTGTTTCTGACACTGAAGCTTTCTTT. Amino acids: CASSLGVSDTEAFF.

The V gene is TRBV13, the J gene TRBJ2-7, with 9 positions matching TRBD2. The V and J ends lost 6 bases and 2 bases, in that order; junction bases with no gene match: 8. This CDR3 comprises 15 residues. From germline, CDR1 is PRHDT and CDR2 FYEKMQ (reference sequence). DNA of the CDR3: TGTGCCAGCAGTGCTAGCGGGGAAAATACCTACGAGCAGTACTTC. Translating it yields CASSASGENTYEQYF. Full variable domain (missing parts from reference TRBV13 and TRBJ2-7): AAGVIQSPRHLIKEKRETATLKCYPIPRHDTVYWYQQGPGQDPQFLISFYEKMQSDKGSIPDRFSAQQFSDYHSELNMSSLELGDSALYFCASSASGENTYEQYFGPGTRLTVT.

This clone came up a few times. J is TRBJ1-3 and V is TRBV4-2, with D possibly matching TRBD1 (5 bases). The CDR3 length is 14 residues. V was trimmed by 4 bases and J by 7 bases, leaving 14 bases between them. From germline, CDR1 is LGHNA and CDR2 YNFKEQ. The CDR3 region is CASSPFTGHNTIYF. The CDR3, as DNA: TGTGCCAGCAGCCCCTTCACAGGTCACAACACCATATATTTT.

Here the CDR3 DNA reads TGTGCCAGCAGCTTAGCCACTAGCGGGGGGGCCTTCCCAGATACGCAGTATTTT. Translated, it gives CASSLATSGGAFPDTQYF. V and J are TRBV7-9 and TRBJ2-3, with 13 positions matching TRBD2. CDR1 and CDR2 from the germline V gene are SEHNR and FQNEAQ (reference sequence). This CDR3 has 18 residues. The J segment lost 4 bases and the V segment lost 0 bases, leaving 7 bases of the junction unmatched. Filled out from reference TRBV7-9 and TRBJ2-3, the complete variable domain reads DTGVSQNPRHKITKRGQNVTFRCDPISEHNRLYWYRQTLGQGPEFLTYFQNEAQLEKSRLLSDRFSAERPKGSFSTLEIQRTEQGDSAMYLCASSLATSGGAFPDTQYFGPGTRLTVL.

V is TRBV27 and J is TRBJ1-3, with D possibly being TRBD1 (5 bases). V dropped 5 bases and J dropped 2 bases, with 16 bases sitting between them. CDR3 length equals 16 residues. Germline assignment: CDR1 MNHEY and CDR2 SMNVEV (reference sequence). This CDR3 reads CASSPASGYPGNTIYF. The DNA for the CDR3 is TGTGCCAGCAGTCCAGCCTCAGGGTACCCTGGAAACACCATATATTTT.

Notes on this clone: The identical CDR3 is also encoded by other nucleotide sequences in the sample. The chain recombines TRBV2 with TRBJ2-7; D tentatively reads TRBD1 or TRBD2 (5 bases each). V lost 3 bases and J lost 2, with 14 bases in between. Germline-derived CDR1 and CDR2 are SNHLY and FYNNEI. CDR3 size: 15 residues. CDR3 amino acids: CASSDPGTGTYEQYF. The CDR3 DNA is TGTGCCAGCAGTGACCCAGGGACGGGCACCTACGAGCAGTACTTC.

The rearrangement uses TRBV20-1 and TRBJ2-7; D uncertain. The germline gives CDR1 DFQATT, CDR2 SNEGSKA (reference sequence). This CDR3 region has 10 residues. Trimming took 4 bases from V and 7 from J, leaving 8 bases between them. CDR3 sequence (DNA): TGCAGTGCTACCTACGGAGAGCAGTACTTC. Translation gives CSATYGEQYF.

The chain combines TRBV7-9 with TRBJ2-2; D is perhaps TRBD1 (6 bases). Trimming removed 2 bases at V and 0 bases at J, with 7 bases between. Germline V gives CDR1 SEHNR, CDR2 FQNEAQ (reference sequence). The CDR3 has 15 residues. The CDR3 nucleotides read TGTGCCAGCAGCTTAAACAGGGCGAACACCGGGGAGCTGTTTTTT. Encoded protein: CASSLNRANTGELFF. Drawing the rest from reference TRBV7-9 and TRBJ2-2, the complete variable domain is DTGVSQNPRHKITKRGQNVTFRCDPISEHNRLYWYRQTLGQGPEFLTYFQNEAQLEKSRLLSDRFSAERPKGSFSTLEIQRTEQGDSAMYLCASSLNRANTGELFFGEGSRLTVL.

CDR3 in amino acids: CASSVRDSALYEQYF. As DNA, the CDR3 is TGTGCCAGTAGTGTCCGGGACTCCGCTTTATACGAGCAGTACTTC. The genes are TRBV19 and TRBJ2-7; D might be TRBD2 (6 bases). Germline CDR1 reads LNHDA; CDR2 reads SQIVND (reference sequence). The CDR3 is made up of 15 amino acids. V was cut by 5 bases and J by 4 bases, with 18 bases left in between.

Details on this clone: This sequence may be a read error, since a much larger clone differs from it by one base. The sample has other DNA sequences that encode this CDR3 too. The chain is built from TRBV27 and TRBJ2-5; D unclear. The germline CDR1 and CDR2 sequences are MNHEY and SMNVEV (reference sequence). The CDR3 spans 11 residues. V was trimmed by 2 bases and J by 5 bases, leaving 3 bases between them. CDR3 bases: TGTGCCAGCAGTTTAGGTGAGACCCAGTACTTC. It encodes CASSLGETQYF.

This chain joins TRBV6-1 and TRBJ2-7, with D uncertain. Germline V gene sequence: CDR1 MNHNS, CDR2 SASEGT. V gave up 2 bases and J gave up 2 bases, with 7 bases separating them. The CDR3 loop spans 13 amino acids. The CDR3 loop reads CASSEWLAYEQYF. In nucleotides, the CDR3 is TGTGCCAGCAGTGAATGGCTAGCCTACGAGCAGTACTTC.

The chain uses TRBV25-1 and TRBJ2-3; the D is unclear. From germline, CDR1 is MGHDK and CDR2 SYGVNS. Trimming pared 3 bases from V and 4 bases from J, leaving 14 bases between. This CDR3 comprises 15 residues. CDR3: CASSDDSNAPDTQYF. The DNA for the CDR3 is TGTGCCAGCAGTGACGACTCAAACGCACCAGATACGCAGTATTTT.

About this clone: The junction departs from germline at one end; a sequencing error may be responsible. The V gene is TRBV9, the J gene TRBJ2-7, with 7 bases that match TRBD2. CDR3 length: 12 residues. The germline CDR1 and CDR2 sequences are SGDLS and YYNGEE. CDR3 DNA sequence: TGTACCAGCAGCGCTGGCGGGAGTCCGCAGTACTTC. Residues: CTSSAGGSPQYF.

The rearrangement links TRBV9 to TRBJ2-3; the D gene is possibly TRBD1 (5 bases). V dropped 4 bases and J dropped 8 bases, with 17 bases sitting between them. The CDR3 length is 14 residues. Germline V gene data show CDR1 as SGDLS and CDR2 as YYNGEE. The CDR3 region is CASSSWGSAGTQYF. The CDR3 nucleotides are TGTGCCAGCAGCTCATGGGGCTCAGCCGGTACGCAGTATTTT.

The chain joins TRBV6-1 to TRBJ2-5; a possible D gene is TRBD1 (5 bases). The CDR3 sequence is 15 residues long. Germline lookup yields CDR1 MNHNS and CDR2 SASEGT. V gave up 2 bases and J gave up 2 bases, with 12 bases separating them. As DNA, the CDR3 is TGTGCCAGCAGTGAAACGTGGGGCGCTCAAGAGACCCAGTACTTC. This codes for CASSETWGAQETQYF.

The chain carries TRBV6-5 and TRBJ2-7; a weak D match, TRBD1 (5 bases). V was cut by 6 bases and J by 2 bases, with 14 bases left in between. The germline CDR1 and CDR2 sequences are MNHEY and SVGAGI. The CDR3 is made up of 14 amino acids. The CDR3 sequence: CASRDSLRPYEQYF. The CDR3, as DNA: TGTGCCAGCAGAGACAGTCTGAGGCCCTACGAGCAGTACTTC.

This chain uses TRBV5-4 with TRBJ2-7; 8 bases agree with TRBD1. The CDR3 runs to 14 residues. CDR1 and CDR2 from the germline V gene are SGHNT and YYREEE (reference sequence). V lost 2 bases and J lost 5; bases outside the gene matches: 6. The CDR3 DNA reads as TGTGCCAGCAGCTTTCAGGGGGCTCTGGACGAGCAGTACTTC. Translation gives CASSFQGALDEQYF.

The chain couples TRBV29-1 to TRBJ1-1; 7 bases match TRBD1. The CDR3 runs to 14 residues. With 4 bases clipped from V and 0 bases from J, the junction kept 5 bases outside the gene matches. Germline assignment: CDR1 SQVTM and CDR2 ANQGSEA. CDR3 sequence: CSVGGTAVNTEAFF. The CDR3 nucleotides are TGCAGCGTTGGAGGGACAGCCGTGAACACTGAAGCTTTCTTT.